This T cell receptor (beta chain) was profiled in a study of cytomegalovirus exposure and HLA in healthy donors. Points from the study as a whole: There were approximately 150 TCR beta chains listed as cytomegalovirus-associated. Being productive about 90% or about 30% of the time was typical of most TCR beta V segments in an earlier analysis.

PCR was performed using 60 Vbeta and 13 Jbeta primers. The data were produced by immunoSEQ multiplex PCR, yet TCRdb's version contains in-frame clones alone and is incomplete. The profile shows some 130,000 clones, 70% to 80% of them singletons. Trimming removed 10 bases from V and 3 bases from J, with 18 bases in between. Germline CDR1 LNHDA, CDR2 SQIVND (reference sequence). This CDR3 is built from 14 residues. Concerning this clone: The antigen remains undetermined.

The clonotype comes from a man aged 30 to 45 in good health and CMV-seronegative. V and J are TRBV19 and TRBJ1-1, with D perhaps matching TRBD1 (5 bases). Material: PBMCs. CDR3 coding DNA: TGTGCCACCGGCGGGGGAAGGTTGGACACTGAAGCTTTCTTT. This codes for CATGGGRLDTEAFF.